Listed below are T cell receptor beta chains from one sample, sequenced in a study of graft-versus-host responses after intestinal transplantation. Libraries were prepared by immunoSEQ multiplex PCR; TCRdb keeps only in-frame clonotypes and omits some of them. The sample includes under 15,000 clones, 35% of them seen just once. The material was alloreactive CD8+ T cells from a mixed lymphocyte reaction culture, obtained before intestinal transplant. The receptors were sampled from a human patient who received an intestinal transplant. Each CDR3 is given with its conserved first and last residue. Fields, in order: V gene, clone size, D gene, J gene, CDR3 protein, CDR3 DNA. D genes are given only for firm matches. Rows may omit the clone size; those that give it use once, few, many or a size class.

V gene: TRBV6-5; clone size: -; D gene: -; J gene: TRBJ1-2; CDR3 protein: CASTGLDYTF; CDR3 DNA: TGTGCCAGCACCGGTCTAGACTACACCTTC
V gene: TRBV7-8; clone size: medium-sized; D gene: -; J gene: TRBJ2-5; CDR3 protein: CASSFEPGATQYF; CDR3 DNA: TGTGCCAGCAGCTTCGAGCCCGGGGCGACCCAGTACTTC
V gene: TRBV10-1; clone size: few; D gene: TRBD1; J gene: TRBJ1-1; CDR3 protein: CASSEWGQGDTEAFF; CDR3 DNA: TGCGCCAGCAGTGAGTGGGGGCAGGGGGACACTGAAGCTTTCTTT
V gene: TRBV28; clone size: medium-sized; D gene: TRBD2; J gene: TRBJ2-2; CDR3 protein: CASSYTSGDTGELFF; CDR3 DNA: TGTGCCAGCAGTTATACTAGCGGGGACACCGGGGAGCTGTTTTTT
V gene: TRBV30; clone size: few; D gene: -; J gene: TRBJ1-1; CDR3 protein: CALEEVRVGSEAFF; CDR3 DNA: TGTGCCTTGGAAGAAGTGAGGGTTGGATCCGAAGCTTTCTTT
V gene: TRBV6-6; clone size: once; D gene: -; J gene: TRBJ2-7; CDR3 protein: CASSYGLITYEQYF; CDR3 DNA: TGTGCCAGCAGTTACGGACTGATTACCTACGAGCAGTACTTC
V gene: TRBV5-1; clone size: -; D gene: -; J gene: TRBJ1-5; CDR3 protein: CASSLGTGQPQHF; CDR3 DNA: TGCGCCAGCAGCTTGGGGACGGGTCAGCCCCAGCATTTT
V gene: TRBV6-1; clone size: few; D gene: -; J gene: TRBJ2-3; CDR3 protein: CASGLYGGVTDTQYF; CDR3 DNA: TGTGCCAGCGGACTTTACGGGGGAGTCACAGATACGCAGTATTTT
V gene: TRBV30; clone size: -; D gene: -; J gene: TRBJ1-1; CDR3 protein: CAWSMQQGAEAFF; CDR3 DNA: TGTGCCTGGAGTATGCAACAGGGAGCTGAAGCTTTCTTT
V gene: TRBV5-1; clone size: -; D gene: -; J gene: TRBJ1-1; CDR3 protein: CASSSGVNTEASF; CDR3 DNA: TGCGCCAGCAGCTCAGGGGTGAACACTGAAGCTTCCTTT
V gene: TRBV6-5; clone size: few; D gene: -; J gene: TRBJ1-2; CDR3 protein: CASSRRQAINYGYTF; CDR3 DNA: TGTGCCAGCAGCCGCCGACAGGCAATCAACTATGGCTACACCTTC
V gene: TRBV27; clone size: -; D gene: -; J gene: TRBJ1-1; CDR3 protein: CASSLGWVTEAFF; CDR3 DNA: TGTGCCAGCAGTTTGGGGTGGGTGACTGAAGCTTTCTTT
V gene: TRBV6-1; clone size: -; D gene: -; J gene: TRBJ1-2; CDR3 protein: CASRRRVNYGYTF; CDR3 DNA: TGTGCCAGCAGGCGACGGGTTAACTATGGCTACACCTTC
V gene: TRBV30; clone size: few; D gene: TRBD1; J gene: TRBJ1-4; CDR3 protein: CAWSVTGGEGLFF; CDR3 DNA: TGTGCCTGGAGTGTGACAGGGGGGGAAGGACTGTTTTTT
V gene: TRBV7-9; clone size: few; D gene: -; J gene: TRBJ2-7; CDR3 protein: CASSLEDYEQYF; CDR3 DNA: TGTGCCAGCAGCTTAGAGGACTACGAGCAGTACTTC
V gene: TRBV27; clone size: -; D gene: TRBD2; J gene: TRBJ2-2; CDR3 protein: CARSSRRGGNTGELFF; CDR3 DNA: TGTGCCCGCAGTTCACGGCGGGGGGGGAACACCGGGGAGCTGTTTTTT
V gene: TRBV9; clone size: -; D gene: TRBD1; J gene: TRBJ1-2; CDR3 protein: CASLQGHSRKTYGYTF; CDR3 DNA: TGTGCCAGCCTACAGGGGCACTCAAGAAAGACCTATGGCTACACCTTC
V gene: TRBV5-1; clone size: few; D gene: TRBD1; J gene: TRBJ1-5; CDR3 protein: CASSWGTGLDQPQHF; CDR3 DNA: TGCGCCAGCAGCTGGGGGACAGGGTTAGATCAGCCCCAGCATTTT
V gene: TRBV4-1; clone size: medium-sized; D gene: -; J gene: TRBJ2-7; CDR3 protein: CASSQDPLGSYEQYF; CDR3 DNA: TGCGCCAGCAGCCAAGACCCCCTGGGCTCCTACGAGCAGTACTTC
V gene: TRBV5-4; clone size: -; D gene: -; J gene: TRBJ1-3; CDR3 protein: CASRFWGSGNTIYF; CDR3 DNA: TGTGCCAGCAGATTCTGGGGGTCTGGAAACACCATATATTTT
V gene: TRBV7-9; clone size: few; D gene: -; J gene: TRBJ1-2; CDR3 protein: CASTLGVNGYTF; CDR3 DNA: TGTGCCAGCACCTTGGGAGTTAATGGCTACACCTTC
V gene: TRBV4-1; clone size: few; D gene: -; J gene: TRBJ1-2; CDR3 protein: CASSQALYGYTF; CDR3 DNA: TGTGCCAGCAGCCAGGCCCTCTATGGCTACACCTTC
V gene: TRBV28; clone size: once; D gene: -; J gene: TRBJ1-5; CDR3 protein: CASSLIEGAGNQPQHF; CDR3 DNA: TGTGCCAGCAGTTTAATTGAGGGCGCGGGCAATCAGCCCCAGCATTTT
V gene: TRBV6-5; clone size: -; D gene: TRBD1; J gene: TRBJ1-5; CDR3 protein: CATQGIGSNQPQHF; CDR3 DNA: TGTGCCACACAGGGGATCGGGAGCAATCAGCCCCAGCATTTT
V gene: TRBV27; clone size: -; D gene: -; J gene: TRBJ2-7; CDR3 protein: CASSGRELAIEQYF; CDR3 DNA: TGTGCCAGCAGTGGGCGGGAACTAGCCATCGAGCAGTACTTC
V gene: TRBV27; clone size: -; D gene: -; J gene: TRBJ1-2; CDR3 protein: CAAGGPGGYGYTF; CDR3 DNA: TGTGCCGCCGGGGGGCCCGGGGGCTATGGCTACACCTTC
V gene: TRBV4-2; clone size: -; D gene: TRBD2; J gene: TRBJ2-5; CDR3 protein: CASSQEVLGRGETQYF; CDR3 DNA: TGTGCCAGCAGCCAAGAAGTCCTCGGGAGGGGAGAGACCCAGTACTTC
V gene: TRBV28; clone size: few; D gene: TRBD1; J gene: TRBJ2-3; CDR3 protein: CASSRRDRGHPSTDTQYF; CDR3 DNA: TGTGCCAGCAGTCGCCGGGACAGGGGCCACCCTAGCACAGATACGCAGTATTTT
V gene: TRBV29-1; clone size: -; D gene: -; J gene: TRBJ2-7; CDR3 protein: CSVEAYYEQYF; CDR3 DNA: TGCAGCGTTGAAGCATACTACGAGCAGTACTTC
V gene: TRBV5-6; clone size: -; D gene: TRBD2; J gene: TRBJ2-1; CDR3 protein: CASSLAGGFYNEQFF; CDR3 DNA: TGTGCCAGCAGTCTAGCGGGAGGGTTTTACAATGAGCAGTTCTTC
V gene: TRBV5-8; clone size: few; D gene: -; J gene: TRBJ2-1; CDR3 protein: CASSQVSGPGNEQFF; CDR3 DNA: TGTGCCAGCAGCCAAGTTAGCGGCCCAGGGAATGAGCAGTTCTTC
V gene: TRBV5-5; clone size: -; D gene: -; J gene: TRBJ2-3; CDR3 protein: CASRGLSTDTQYF; CDR3 DNA: TGTGCCAGTCGCGGGCTTTCGACAGATACGCAGTATTTT
V gene: TRBV9; clone size: medium-sized; D gene: TRBD1; J gene: TRBJ1-3; CDR3 protein: CASSDFRDRGWDSGNTIYF; CDR3 DNA: TGTGCCAGCAGCGACTTCCGGGACAGGGGTTGGGACTCTGGAAACACCATATATTTT